What follows is one T cell receptor beta chain and its context. This entry is derived from a study of blood T cell repertoires in COVID-19. In the original analysis: Nucleated cell number was recorded as an estimate derived from reference gene primer amplification. Libraries were prepared by immunoSEQ multiplex PCR; TCRdb keeps only in-frame clonotypes and omits some of them. The V and J calls and clone size come from that table; D and trimming were worked out from the DNA. This table has around 170,000 clones, over 65% appearing once. CDR1 MGHRA and CDR2 YSYEKL come from the germline V gene. The CDR3 contains 14 residues. V shed 9 bases and J 1 base; nucleotides not matched to a gene: 7.

What was sequenced was peripheral blood. The source of this sequence is a woman of 80 years or more with acute or convalescent COVID-19. The V and J genes are TRBV4-1 and TRBJ1-2; 8 bases align to TRBD1. In DNA, the CDR3 is TGCGCCAGTGGGTGGGACAGGCGTAACTATGGCTACACCTTC. Translating gives CASGWDRRNYGYTF.